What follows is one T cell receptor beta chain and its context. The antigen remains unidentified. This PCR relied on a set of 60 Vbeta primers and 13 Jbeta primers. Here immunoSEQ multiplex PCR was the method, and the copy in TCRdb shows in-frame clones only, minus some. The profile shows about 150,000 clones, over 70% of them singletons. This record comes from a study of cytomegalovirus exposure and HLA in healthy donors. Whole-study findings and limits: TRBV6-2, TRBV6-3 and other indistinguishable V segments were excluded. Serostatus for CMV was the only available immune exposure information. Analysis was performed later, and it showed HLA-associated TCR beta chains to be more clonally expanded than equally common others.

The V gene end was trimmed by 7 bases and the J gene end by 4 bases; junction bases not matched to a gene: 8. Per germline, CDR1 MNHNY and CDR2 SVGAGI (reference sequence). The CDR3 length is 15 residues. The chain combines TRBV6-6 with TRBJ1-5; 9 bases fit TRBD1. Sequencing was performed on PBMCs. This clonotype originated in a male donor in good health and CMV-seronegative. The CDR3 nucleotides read TGTGCCAGCACCCAACCGGGACAGGGTAATCAGCCCCAGCATTTT. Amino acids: CASTQPGQGNQPQHF.